These 26 T cell receptor beta chains originate from one sample sequenced in a study of cytomegalovirus exposure and HLA in healthy donors. Primers for the PCR totalled 60 Vbeta and 13 Jbeta. Produced via immunoSEQ multiplex PCR; TCRdb's table is partial and in-frame only. The data contain 150,000 to 200,000 clones, approximately 70% of them singletons. Sequencing was carried out using PBMCs. These TCRs come from a human donor in good health.

This clone came up a few times. J is TRBJ1-1 and V is TRBV2, with a tentative D call TRBD1 (5 bases). V was shortened by 5 bases and J by 4 bases, with 17 bases between the two germline ends. This CDR3 has 15 amino acids. CDR1 SNHLY and CDR2 FYNNEI come from the germline V gene. Here the CDR3 reads CASSQSFLGPTEAFF. CDR3 bases: TGTGCCAGCAGTCAGTCTTTTTTGGGGCCCACTGAAGCTTTCTTT.

This clone was counted a few times. The rearrangement uses TRBV10-3 and TRBJ2-1, with TRBD2 as a possible D gene (8 bases). Trimming left V 7 bases short and J 5 bases short, with 21 bases between. Per germline, CDR1 ENHRY and CDR2 SYGVKD. The CDR3 covers 16 residues. CDR3 in amino acids: CAIKGGSGGANNEQFF. CDR3 DNA: TGTGCCATCAAAGGGGGCTCGGGGGGGGCGAACAATGAGCAGTTCTTC.

V and J are TRBV4-1 and TRBJ2-7; D possibly corresponds to TRBD1 (5 bases). V was cut by 3 bases and J by 0 bases, with 12 bases left in between. Germline V gives CDR1 MGHRA, CDR2 YSYEKL. The CDR3 has 15 amino acids. The DNA of the CDR3 is TGCGCCAGCAGCCATCCCGAAGGGGCCTCCTACGAGCAGTACTTC. It encodes CASSHPEGASYEQYF.

The V call is TRBV4-2, the J call TRBJ2-7; D possibly corresponds to TRBD2 (5 bases). The V gene's germline CDR1 is LGHNA and CDR2 YNFKEQ. The CDR3 sequence is 15 residues long. V was cut by 0 bases and J by 4 bases, with 13 bases left in between. The CDR3 DNA reads as TGTGCCAGCAGCCAAGATCGGAGGATTGAGTACGAGCAGTACTTC. Translation: CASSQDRRIEYEQYF.

Many counts were recorded for this clone. V usage is TRBV5-1 and J usage is TRBJ1-1; D is uncertain. Germline CDR1 SGHRS, CDR2 YFSETQ. The CDR3 is 13 amino acids. V was pared by 0 bases and J by 3 bases, with 6 bases between. This CDR3 reads CASSLAGDTEAFF. As DNA, the CDR3 is TGCGCCAGCAGCTTGGCCGGGGACACTGAAGCTTTCTTT.

The chain has TRBV7-9 and TRBJ1-5; 10 bases align to TRBD1. This CDR3 spans 15 amino acids. Trimming took 3 bases from V and 6 from J; bases not matched to a gene: 5. Germline assignment: CDR1 SEHNR and CDR2 FQNEAQ (reference sequence). Here the CDR3 reads CASSFSGQGSQPQHF. Here the CDR3 DNA reads TGTGCCAGCAGCTTCTCGGGACAGGGGAGTCAGCCCCAGCATTTT.

The chain combines TRBV11-1 with TRBJ2-7; D uncertain. Trimming removed 2 bases from V and 1 base from J, with 6 bases in between. This CDR3 contains 13 residues. Per germline, CDR1 SGHAT and CDR2 FQDESV (reference sequence). This CDR3 reads CASSLTRSYEQYF. Here the CDR3 DNA reads TGTGCCAGCAGCTTAACTCGTTCCTACGAGCAGTACTTC.

This chain joins TRBV5-4 and TRBJ1-1, with 9 bases aligning to TRBD1. Germline V gene lookup returns CDR1 SGHNT and CDR2 YYREEE (reference sequence). The CDR3 contains 14 residues. V was pared by 3 bases and J by 11 bases, with 11 bases of the junction left unmatched. The CDR3 protein is CASSSPTGGWKAFF. CDR3 bases: TGTGCCAGCAGCTCACCGACAGGGGGGTGGAAGGCTTTCTTT.

The CDR3 spells CASSSTQGQGGQYF. CDR3 in DNA: TGCGCCAGCAGCTCCACTCAGGGGCAAGGGGGGCAGTACTTC. The chain joins TRBV5-1 to TRBJ2-7; possibly TRBD1 for D (6 bases). This CDR3 comprises 14 residues. CDR1 is SGHRS, CDR2 YFSETQ, per germline. The V and J ends lost 3 bases and 9 bases respectively, with 19 bases between them.

The V gene is TRBV5-5, the J gene TRBJ2-3, with 9 bases lining up with TRBD1. CDR1 and CDR2 (germline): SGHKS, YYEKEE (reference sequence). V shed 0 bases, J shed 2 bases, and the junction held 1 base outside the gene matches. CDR3 size: 15 residues. The CDR3 DNA sequence: TGTGCCAGCAGCTTGGGGACAGGGGACACAGATACGCAGTATTTT. It specifies CASSLGTGDTDTQYF.

This clone was detected only a few times. The chain employs TRBV19 and TRBJ2-7; D might be TRBD2 (6 bases). This CDR3 is built from 14 residues. The V gene lost 1 base and the J gene lost 4 bases, with 11 bases spanning the gap. CDR1 and CDR2 (germline): LNHDA, SQIVND (reference sequence). The CDR3 loop reads CASSIGRGSYEQYF. CDR3 sequence (DNA): TGTGCCAGTAGTATAGGTCGGGGGAGTTACGAGCAGTACTTC.

This chain links TRBV30 with TRBJ2-1; no firm D call. From germline, CDR1 is GTSNPN and CDR2 SVGIG (reference sequence). Trimming stripped 3 bases from V and 3 bases from J, with 12 bases between. This CDR3 has 14 amino acids. The CDR3 DNA sequence: TGTGCCTGGAGGAGCAGGTCCCGCTACAATGAGCAGTTCTTC. Its translation is CAWRSRSRYNEQFF.

This sequence joins TRBV15 and TRBJ2-7, with D possibly TRBD2 on 5 matching bases. Trimming shortened V by 0 bases and J by 3 bases, and 6 bases separated the two germline ends. This CDR3 comprises 13 residues. Germline CDR1 is LNHNV and CDR2 is YYDKDF (reference sequence). DNA of the CDR3: TGTGCCACCAGCAGAGAGAGGGACTACGAGCAGTACTTC. It yields the protein CATSRERDYEQYF.

The chain uses TRBV7-2 and TRBJ1-1, with D maybe TRBD1 (6 bases). The germline V and J ends were trimmed by 1 base and 4 bases, with 10 bases remaining between them. Per the germline V gene, CDR1 is SGHTA and CDR2 is FQGNSA. The CDR3 is 14 amino acids. Written as DNA, the CDR3 is TGTGCCAGCAGCTTAGAAGGGGGTCGCACTGAAGCTTTCTTT. Protein sequence: CASSLEGGRTEAFF.

This chain uses TRBV9 with TRBJ1-6; 10 bases line up with TRBD1. V shed 0 bases and J 5 bases; nucleotides not matched to a gene: 2. Germline CDR1 is SGDLS and CDR2 is YYNGEE. The length of the CDR3 is 16 residues. The CDR3 region has the DNA TGTGCCAGCAGCGTAGGACAGGGGGCTAATAATTCACCCCTCCACTTT. Translation: CASSVGQGANNSPLHF.

This chain links TRBV10-3 with TRBJ2-3, with D hard to call. CDR1 ENHRY and CDR2 SYGVKD come from the germline V gene. This CDR3 comprises 16 residues. Trimming pared 10 bases from V and 7 bases from J, leaving 27 bases between. The CDR3 loop is CATSSRLNAAENTQYF. The CDR3 nucleotides are TGTGCCACCTCCTCCCGATTAAACGCTGCCGAGAATACGCAGTATTTT.

This chain uses TRBV6-6 with TRBJ2-5; TRBD1 matches at 7 bases. Near its end, the DNA agrees better with TRBJ2-7, so the J call may be wrong. The germline V gene encodes CDR1 MNHNY and CDR2 SVGAGI (reference sequence). CDR3 length equals 15 residues. The CDR3 DNA is TGTGCCAGCAGTTACCCTAACAGGGGTGGCTACGAGCAGTACTTC. Residues: CASSYPNRGGYEQYF.

This chain links TRBV5-8 with TRBJ2-4; 9 nucleotides agree with TRBD2. The junction had 3 bases not matched to a gene; V was cut back by 2 bases and J by 6 bases. Germline loops: CDR1 SGHTS, CDR2 YDEGEE. The CDR3 runs 14 residues. The CDR3 DNA is TGTGCCAGCAGCTTAATGACTAGCGGAAACATTCAGTACTTC. Its translation is CASSLMTSGNIQYF.

V and J are TRBV6-5 and TRBJ2-7, with 7 nucleotides matching TRBD1. Unmatched junction bases numbered 5, after V lost 2 bases and J lost 4 bases. Germline CDR1 reads MNHEY; CDR2 reads SVGAGI. This CDR3 contains 14 residues. The CDR3 DNA follows: TGTGCCAGCAGTTACAGGGGGCTTCTATACGAGCAGTACTTC. Its translation: CASSYRGLLYEQYF.

J is TRBJ1-1 and V is TRBV4-3; D may be TRBD1 (6 bases). The length of the CDR3 is 21 residues. The germline V and J ends were trimmed by 0 bases and 5 bases, with 31 bases remaining between them. CDR1 is LGHNA, CDR2 YSLEER, per germline. The CDR3 region has the DNA TGCGCCAGCAGCCAAGACCTAACCCAAGAAGTGGGGGCGCCATCGCGAACTGAAGCTTTCTTT. It is translated as CASSQDLTQEVGAPSRTEAFF.

This chain links TRBV30 with TRBJ2-5; a weak D match, TRBD2 (5 bases). The DNA end favors TRBJ2-7, so the J call may be wrong. This CDR3 comprises 13 residues. The germline CDR1 and CDR2 sequences are GTSNPN and SVGIG (reference sequence). The CDR3 nucleotides are TGTGCCTGGGGCCCTGGACTGACCTACGAGCAGTACTTC. Protein: CAWGPGLTYEQYF.

The chain joins TRBV30 to TRBJ1-2; D possibly corresponds to TRBD1 (5 bases). Germline V gene sequence: CDR1 GTSNPN, CDR2 SVGIG (reference sequence). V lost 1 base and J 6 bases, leaving 9 bases between the germline ends. The length of the CDR3 is 12 residues. The DNA of the CDR3 is TGTGCCTGGAGTGAAACGACAGATGGCTACACCTTC. Amino acid sequence: CAWSETTDGYTF.

The chain links TRBV2 to TRBJ2-7; D is perhaps TRBD2 (6 bases). V lost 8 bases, J lost 1 base, and 15 bases lay in between. CDR1 is SNHLY and CDR2 is FYNNEI in the germline V gene. The CDR3 totals 14 residues. CDR3 sequence: CASLSSGGSYEQYF. The CDR3 DNA sequence: TGTGCCAGCCTCTCTTCCGGGGGTTCCTACGAGCAGTACTTC.

This clone appeared once. The chain couples TRBV20-1 to TRBJ2-1, with 7 bases aligning to TRBD2. Germline CDR1 and CDR2: DFQATT and SNEGSKA (reference sequence). After removal of 4 bases from V and 12 bases from J, the junction contained 6 bases not matched to a gene. The CDR3 totals 11 residues. CDR3 nucleotide sequence: TGCAGTGCTACGACTAGCACGGGGCAGTTCTTC. Translated, it gives CSATTSTGQFF.

The gene calls are TRBV5-1 and TRBJ2-1; tentatively, D is TRBD2 (6 bases). The CDR3 is 13 residues long. Germline V gene lookup returns CDR1 SGHRS and CDR2 YFSETQ. V lost 4 bases and J 5 bases, leaving 10 bases between the germline ends. The CDR3 nucleotides read TGCGCCAGCAGCGGCCGGGAGAACAATGAGCAGTTCTTC. Translated: CASSGRENNEQFF. The full variable domain, rest sourced from reference TRBV5-1 and TRBJ2-1, is KAGVTQTPRYLIKTRGQQVTLSCSPISGHRSVSWYQQTPGQGLQFLFEYFSETQRNKGNFPGRFSGRQFSNSRSEMNVSTLELGDSALYLCASSGRENNEQFFGPGTRLTVL.

J is TRBJ1-2 and V is TRBV5-6; TRBD1 aligns across 9 bases. V gave up 4 bases and J gave up 7 bases; unmatched junction bases: 14. Germline loops: CDR1 SGHDT, CDR2 YYEEEE. The length of the CDR3 is 16 residues. The CDR3 is CASSPDPGQGAGGYTF. The CDR3 DNA is TGTGCCAGCAGCCCTGATCCGGGACAGGGTGCTGGTGGCTACACCTTC.